This T cell receptor beta chain was sequenced in a study of shared clonotypes between healthy human individuals (dated by TCRdb to between 2020 and 2021). Notes on the research overall: The cohort comprised a couple of women and a few men aged 18 to 49 years. For each donor, CD4 naive and CD4 memory were each run on three plates, CD8 naive on two plates, and CD8 memory on one plate. To estimate repertoire size and how much clonotype sharing occurs between individuals, the study deeply sequenced the blood TCR repertoires of several healthy adults. To increase sequencing depth and limit assay-specific biases, TCR repertoire library preparation and sequencing were carried out by different laboratories using diverse techniques. Each donor's leukapheresis produced roughly between about 0.9 and 9.5 billion PBMCs. The research as a whole found: Naive subsets generally had larger estimated clonotype richness than memory subsets. Compared with non-shared clonotypes, clonotypes shared by all four sorted-subset donors had higher generation probabilities. Pairwise subsampling indicated that sequencing depth was expected to affect the degree of clonotype sharing among donors. Sharing across several donors was observed for 5% to 6.5% of naive CD4, over 3% of naive CD8, roughly 2.4% of memory CD4, and roughly 0.4% of memory CD8 clonotypes. Because the study included a small number of donors, the genetic and exposure-history diversity represented was limited. Incomplete sequencing was indicated by rarefaction of sorted-subset datasets, despite the large sequencing depth. Sampling was restricted to blood, and TCR repertoires in tissues likely differ from the TCR repertoires found in blood.

Trimming accounts for 1 base at V and 3 bases at J, while the number of junction bases matched to no gene is 19. The CDR3, from cysteine to phenylalanine, totals 20 residues. CDR3 DNA only is kept here, 60 bases in frame from base 1. CD8 naive samples were obtained by positive selection for CCR7 among CD45RO-negative cells, yielding a CD45RA+CCR7+ population from which TemRA cells were excluded. The donors were healthy, HIV-negative adults who had no recently reported acute infections or vaccinations. Every donor was a Caucasian adult residing in Nashville, Tennessee, USA. After blood collection by leukapheresis, PBMCs were isolated using Ficoll-Histopaque density gradient centrifugation and then cryopreserved in the vapor phase of liquid nitrogen. Analytical flow cytometry was used to check the purity and quantity of every magnetically sorted T cell population. Each sorted fraction had its genomic DNA isolated and then quantified by UV absorbance on a Nanodrop 2000c.

Using the deep immunoSEQ assay, TCR CDR3 regions were amplified from genomic DNA by multiplex PCR. For each cell subset, the extracted genomic DNA was distributed evenly across all wells of several immunoSEQ 96-well plates, and each plate served as one replicate. For sorted subsets, each replicate PCR was loaded with 200 to 250 ng genomic DNA, equivalent to some 31,000 T cell genomes. Purified libraries were quantified with a Qubit 3.0 fluorometer, sized on a Bioanalyzer 2100, and re-quantified with the KAPA Library Quantification kit. Every immunoSEQ 96-well plate was sequenced on a dedicated single-read 150-cycle Illumina NextSeq 550 flow cell. The original pipeline was this. The immunoSEQ output contained only junctional sequences without quality scores, so filtering could not match that applied to full-length reads. Sequences were annotated with PyIR, a Python wrapper for IgBLAST v1.9, using IMGT germline references to assign V/J genes and CDR3. Reads were removed for weak V/J assignments (E-value above 1e-6), missing CDR3, stop codons, out-of-frame junctions, or ambiguous translated residues. A V3J clonotype was defined by an identical inferred V gene, J gene, and CDR3 amino acid sequence. Percentage overlap between repertoires was computed as shared unique clonotypes divided by the size of the smaller repertoire. Three approaches were used to assess repertoire richness: RTK rarefaction, the Chao1 estimator, and Recon v2.1 estimates of unobserved clonotypes. Generation probabilities were computed with OLGA for all TCRbeta clonotypes obtained by the gDNA method from a few donors. This is the immuneACCESS table as TCRdb keeps it, with only in-frame sequences that have V and J called. A part of the clones is gone; compared with another copy, unresolved V genes explain less than half, and the rest is unexplained. V, J and clone size are those of that table, while D and trimming were read from the DNA. The sample table records around 2,000,000 clones; about 92% of these occur just once. In total, the top ten clones hold about 1.5% of the sample.

Details on this clone: Its binding antigen is unknown. Base qualities are not recorded, but no much larger clone differs from it by a single base.

The TCR was taken from a man younger than 30 in good health. Some clones in this sample may be carry-over from other donors' samples. The specimen sequenced was naive CD8+ T cells from PBMCs. In the paper's terms, the cell subset or site label means: CD45RA+CCR7+. The V and J segments used are TRBV23-1 and TRBJ1-1; 8 central nucleotides agree with TRBD1. TRBV23-1 is assigned to the ORF class and has an uncertain function. The sequence in DNA is TGCGCCAGCAGTCAATGGGGGCCAGGGGGCGCTTATTTTCTGGACACTGAAGCTTTCTTT. The resulting protein is CASSQWGPGGAYFLDTEAFF.